This T cell receptor beta chain is drawn from a study of CD8 T cells in ankylosing spondylitis (TCRdb year 2017). Background on the whole study: To find TCR variants linked to disease, the study profiled T cell receptor beta repertoires in ankylosing spondylitis patients and healthy donors. Peripheral blood was sampled, and synovial fluid was additionally collected from ankylosing spondylitis patients. The full study cohort comprised 25 ankylosing spondylitis patients and approximately 100 healthy donors. Points the paper makes about the study in general: Significant enrichment of the disease-linked clones was reported in matched synovial fluid samples from ankylosing spondylitis patients. A TCR beta motif made up of seven or eight highly homologous amino acid variants appeared to be characteristic of blood from ankylosing spondylitis patients. A CD8+ phenotype was shown by the disease-linked clones, which were found at relatively low frequencies in peripheral blood. Some TCR beta motif variants had previously been reported in synovial fluid and blood of reactive arthritis patients, which suggested common disease-initiation mechanisms.

From the cysteine up to the phenylalanine, the CDR3 has a length of 17 residues. Only the CDR3 region is kept as DNA, spanning 51 bases read in frame from base 1. V is pruned by 5 bases and J by 10 bases, leaving 18 bases of the junction without a gene match. The sequencer listed for this sample is Illumina HiSeq 2500. TCR beta libraries were prepared by quantitative 5'-RACE with molecular barcodes. As for how the authors treated the data: To identify disease-linked TCR variants, a new computational method was used, one built on a probabilistic model of VDJ rearrangement. Through fastp at Q25 and MiXCR, TCRdb rebuilt clones from the public reads, retaining in-frame beta chains. Each record represents a unique CDR3 protein, reported with the most common genes and DNA among its rows. TCRdb assigned the V and J calls; the authors' analysis was not used. In all, the sample holds approximately 440,000 distinct CDR3 sequences, and over 15% of those were seen once. The ten largest make up approximately 0.97% of the sample.

As for this clonotype: There is no known antigen for this receptor. The input lacks base qualities; no much larger clone sits a single base away.

This sequence originates from a male donor with ankylosing spondylitis. Sample: blood, either unsorted or a sorted T cell fraction (not recorded which). Here the chain combines TRBV12-3 or TRBV12-4 and TRBJ2-2; 8 central nucleotides agree with TRBD2. The base sequence is TGTGCCAGCAGTGCCCCTGTAGCGGGAAAGTACAAGGAGGAGCTGTTTTTT. It translates as CASSAPVAGKYKEELFF.